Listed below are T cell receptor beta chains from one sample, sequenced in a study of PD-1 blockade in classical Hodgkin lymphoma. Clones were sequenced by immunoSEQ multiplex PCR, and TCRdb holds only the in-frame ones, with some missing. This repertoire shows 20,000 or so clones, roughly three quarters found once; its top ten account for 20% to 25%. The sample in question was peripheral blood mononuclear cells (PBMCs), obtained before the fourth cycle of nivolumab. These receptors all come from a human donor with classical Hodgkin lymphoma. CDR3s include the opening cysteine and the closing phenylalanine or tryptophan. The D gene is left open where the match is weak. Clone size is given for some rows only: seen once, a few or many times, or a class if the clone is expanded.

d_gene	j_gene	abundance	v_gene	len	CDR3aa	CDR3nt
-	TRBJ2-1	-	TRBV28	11	CASSLENEQFF	TGTGCCAGCAGTTTGGAAAATGAGCAGTTCTTC
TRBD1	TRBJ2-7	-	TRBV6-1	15	CASSGKDRFSYEQYF	TGTGCCAGCAGTGGAAAGGACAGGTTCTCCTACGAGCAGTACTTC
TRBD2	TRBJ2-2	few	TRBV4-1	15	CASSQGTSVAGELFF	TGCGCCAGCAGCCAGGGGACTAGCGTCGCCGGGGAGCTGTTTTTT
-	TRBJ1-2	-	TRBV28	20	CASSLLGDPAGKEENYGYTF	TGTGCCAGCAGTTTATTGGGCGATCCGGCCGGGAAAGAGGAGAACTATGGCTACACCTTC
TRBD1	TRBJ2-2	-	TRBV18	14	CASSPGTATGELFF	TGTGCCAGCTCACCCGGGACAGCCACCGGGGAGCTGTTTTTT
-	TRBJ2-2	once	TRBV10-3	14	CAISGGGGTGELFF	TGTGCCATCAGTGGCGGGGGCGGGACCGGGGAGCTGTTTTTT
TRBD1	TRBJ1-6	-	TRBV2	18	CASSIIPGQGLGNSPLHF	TGTGCCAGCAGTATAATACCGGGACAGGGATTGGGTAATTCACCCCTCCACTTT
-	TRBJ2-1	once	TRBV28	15	CASRTGPISYNEQFF	TGTGCCAGCAGGACAGGCCCTATCTCCTACAATGAGCAGTTCTTC
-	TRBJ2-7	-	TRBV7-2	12	CASSSPLYEQYF	TGTGCCAGCAGCTCTCCACTCTACGAGCAGTACTTC
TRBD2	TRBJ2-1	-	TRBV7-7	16	CASSLNPSGSWNEQFF	TGTGCTAGCAGCTTAAATCCTAGCGGGAGTTGGAATGAGCAGTTCTTC
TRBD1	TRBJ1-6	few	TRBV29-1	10	CSNRGSPLHF	TGCAGCAACAGGGGATCACCCCTCCACTTT
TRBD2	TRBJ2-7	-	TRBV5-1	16	CASSPGLAGHGNEQYF	TGCGCCAGCAGCCCGGGACTAGCGGGACACGGGAACGAGCAGTACTTC
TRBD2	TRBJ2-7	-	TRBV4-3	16	CASSQDRPSGSYEQYF	TGCGCCAGCAGCCAAGATCGACCTAGCGGATCCTACGAGCAGTACTTC
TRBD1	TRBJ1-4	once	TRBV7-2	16	CASSFNRGKQGGQLFF	TGTGCCAGCAGCTTCAACAGGGGAAAGCAAGGAGGGCAACTGTTTTTT
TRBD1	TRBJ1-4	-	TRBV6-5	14	CASGDRGQSEKLFF	TGTGCCAGCGGGGACAGGGGGCAAAGTGAAAAACTGTTTTTT
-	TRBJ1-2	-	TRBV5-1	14	CASSLAGQGRGYTF	TGCGCCAGCAGCTTGGCCGGGCAGGGGAGAGGCTACACCTTC
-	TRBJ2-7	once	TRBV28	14	CASSPGVRGGEQYF	TGTGCCAGCAGCCCGGGCGTCCGCGGAGGCGAGCAGTACTTC
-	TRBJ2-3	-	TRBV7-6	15	CASSLVGQSTDTQYF	TGTGCCAGCAGCTTAGTTGGCCAAAGCACAGATACGCAGTATTTT
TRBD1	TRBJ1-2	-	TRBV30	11	CAWTGGSGYTF	TGTGCCTGGACAGGGGGCTCTGGCTACACCTTC
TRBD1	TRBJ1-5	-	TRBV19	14	CASREDRGNQPQHF	TGTGCCAGTAGGGAGGACAGGGGGAATCAGCCCCAGCATTTT
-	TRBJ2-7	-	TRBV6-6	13	CASSPTGSYEQYF	TGTGCCAGCAGTCCGACAGGCTCCTACGAGCAGTACTTC
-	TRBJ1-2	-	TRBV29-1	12	CSVPGTSYGYTF	TGCAGCGTCCCCGGGACCTCATATGGCTACACCTTC
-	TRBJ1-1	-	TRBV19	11	CASSMAGPFFF	TGTGCCAGTAGTATGGCAGGGCCGTTTTTCTTT
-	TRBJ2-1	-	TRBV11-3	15	CASSYSGSNPDEQFF	TGTGCCAGCAGCTACTCCGGGTCAAATCCCGATGAGCAGTTCTTC
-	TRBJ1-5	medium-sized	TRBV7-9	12	CASSSGSQPQHF	TGTGCCAGCAGCTCGGGAAGTCAGCCCCAGCATTTT
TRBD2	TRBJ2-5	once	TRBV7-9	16	CAIWSQSGRVEETQYF	TGTGCCATCTGGTCCCAGTCCGGGAGGGTGGAAGAGACCCAGTACTTC
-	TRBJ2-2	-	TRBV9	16	CASSALTVGQAGELFF	TGTGCCAGCAGCGCCCTCACGGTGGGGCAGGCCGGGGAGCTGTTTTTT
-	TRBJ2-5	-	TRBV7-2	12	CASSLAFETQYF	TGTGCCAGCAGCTTAGCGTTCGAGACCCAGTACTTC
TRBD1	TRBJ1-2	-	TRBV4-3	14	CASSQGGNRGGYTF	TGCGCCAGCAGCCAAGGAGGAAACAGGGGTGGCTACACCTTC
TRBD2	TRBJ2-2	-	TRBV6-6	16	CASSYSSGLNTGELFF	TGTGCCAGCAGTTATTCTAGCGGGCTGAACACCGGGGAGCTGTTTTTT
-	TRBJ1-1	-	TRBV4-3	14	CASSQPGDGTEAFF	TGCGCCAGCAGCCAACCAGGGGACGGCACTGAAGCTTTCTTT
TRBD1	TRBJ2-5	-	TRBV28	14	CASSQGGAWETQYF	TGTGCCAGCAGTCAAGGGGGCGCGTGGGAGACCCAGTACTTC
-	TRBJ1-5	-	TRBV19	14	CASSYLTREQPQHF	TGTGCCAGTAGTTATCTGACAAGGGAGCAGCCCCAGCATTTT
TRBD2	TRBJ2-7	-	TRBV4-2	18	CASTLGTSGMGVSYEQYF	TGTGCCAGCACTCTAGGGACTAGCGGGATGGGTGTCTCCTACGAGCAGTACTTC
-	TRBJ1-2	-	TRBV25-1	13	CASSERSNYGYTF	TGTGCCAGCAGTGAACGGAGCAACTATGGCTACACCTTC
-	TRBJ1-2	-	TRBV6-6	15	CASSWTSAANYGYTF	TGTGCCAGCAGCTGGACATCCGCGGCTAACTATGGCTACACCTTC
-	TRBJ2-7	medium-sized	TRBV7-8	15	CASRRQPNAIYEQYF	TGTGCCAGCAGGAGACAGCCCAATGCGATCTACGAGCAGTACTTC
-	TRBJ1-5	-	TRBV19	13	CASSYRENQPQHF	TGTGCCAGTAGTTACAGGGAGAATCAGCCCCAGCATTTT
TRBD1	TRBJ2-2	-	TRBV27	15	CASSPGQGIPGELFF	TGTGCCAGCAGTCCGGGACAGGGAATCCCCGGGGAGCTGTTTTTT
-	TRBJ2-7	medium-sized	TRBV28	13	CASSLGKFVEQYF	TGTGCCAGCAGTTTGGGGAAATTTGTCGAGCAGTACTTC